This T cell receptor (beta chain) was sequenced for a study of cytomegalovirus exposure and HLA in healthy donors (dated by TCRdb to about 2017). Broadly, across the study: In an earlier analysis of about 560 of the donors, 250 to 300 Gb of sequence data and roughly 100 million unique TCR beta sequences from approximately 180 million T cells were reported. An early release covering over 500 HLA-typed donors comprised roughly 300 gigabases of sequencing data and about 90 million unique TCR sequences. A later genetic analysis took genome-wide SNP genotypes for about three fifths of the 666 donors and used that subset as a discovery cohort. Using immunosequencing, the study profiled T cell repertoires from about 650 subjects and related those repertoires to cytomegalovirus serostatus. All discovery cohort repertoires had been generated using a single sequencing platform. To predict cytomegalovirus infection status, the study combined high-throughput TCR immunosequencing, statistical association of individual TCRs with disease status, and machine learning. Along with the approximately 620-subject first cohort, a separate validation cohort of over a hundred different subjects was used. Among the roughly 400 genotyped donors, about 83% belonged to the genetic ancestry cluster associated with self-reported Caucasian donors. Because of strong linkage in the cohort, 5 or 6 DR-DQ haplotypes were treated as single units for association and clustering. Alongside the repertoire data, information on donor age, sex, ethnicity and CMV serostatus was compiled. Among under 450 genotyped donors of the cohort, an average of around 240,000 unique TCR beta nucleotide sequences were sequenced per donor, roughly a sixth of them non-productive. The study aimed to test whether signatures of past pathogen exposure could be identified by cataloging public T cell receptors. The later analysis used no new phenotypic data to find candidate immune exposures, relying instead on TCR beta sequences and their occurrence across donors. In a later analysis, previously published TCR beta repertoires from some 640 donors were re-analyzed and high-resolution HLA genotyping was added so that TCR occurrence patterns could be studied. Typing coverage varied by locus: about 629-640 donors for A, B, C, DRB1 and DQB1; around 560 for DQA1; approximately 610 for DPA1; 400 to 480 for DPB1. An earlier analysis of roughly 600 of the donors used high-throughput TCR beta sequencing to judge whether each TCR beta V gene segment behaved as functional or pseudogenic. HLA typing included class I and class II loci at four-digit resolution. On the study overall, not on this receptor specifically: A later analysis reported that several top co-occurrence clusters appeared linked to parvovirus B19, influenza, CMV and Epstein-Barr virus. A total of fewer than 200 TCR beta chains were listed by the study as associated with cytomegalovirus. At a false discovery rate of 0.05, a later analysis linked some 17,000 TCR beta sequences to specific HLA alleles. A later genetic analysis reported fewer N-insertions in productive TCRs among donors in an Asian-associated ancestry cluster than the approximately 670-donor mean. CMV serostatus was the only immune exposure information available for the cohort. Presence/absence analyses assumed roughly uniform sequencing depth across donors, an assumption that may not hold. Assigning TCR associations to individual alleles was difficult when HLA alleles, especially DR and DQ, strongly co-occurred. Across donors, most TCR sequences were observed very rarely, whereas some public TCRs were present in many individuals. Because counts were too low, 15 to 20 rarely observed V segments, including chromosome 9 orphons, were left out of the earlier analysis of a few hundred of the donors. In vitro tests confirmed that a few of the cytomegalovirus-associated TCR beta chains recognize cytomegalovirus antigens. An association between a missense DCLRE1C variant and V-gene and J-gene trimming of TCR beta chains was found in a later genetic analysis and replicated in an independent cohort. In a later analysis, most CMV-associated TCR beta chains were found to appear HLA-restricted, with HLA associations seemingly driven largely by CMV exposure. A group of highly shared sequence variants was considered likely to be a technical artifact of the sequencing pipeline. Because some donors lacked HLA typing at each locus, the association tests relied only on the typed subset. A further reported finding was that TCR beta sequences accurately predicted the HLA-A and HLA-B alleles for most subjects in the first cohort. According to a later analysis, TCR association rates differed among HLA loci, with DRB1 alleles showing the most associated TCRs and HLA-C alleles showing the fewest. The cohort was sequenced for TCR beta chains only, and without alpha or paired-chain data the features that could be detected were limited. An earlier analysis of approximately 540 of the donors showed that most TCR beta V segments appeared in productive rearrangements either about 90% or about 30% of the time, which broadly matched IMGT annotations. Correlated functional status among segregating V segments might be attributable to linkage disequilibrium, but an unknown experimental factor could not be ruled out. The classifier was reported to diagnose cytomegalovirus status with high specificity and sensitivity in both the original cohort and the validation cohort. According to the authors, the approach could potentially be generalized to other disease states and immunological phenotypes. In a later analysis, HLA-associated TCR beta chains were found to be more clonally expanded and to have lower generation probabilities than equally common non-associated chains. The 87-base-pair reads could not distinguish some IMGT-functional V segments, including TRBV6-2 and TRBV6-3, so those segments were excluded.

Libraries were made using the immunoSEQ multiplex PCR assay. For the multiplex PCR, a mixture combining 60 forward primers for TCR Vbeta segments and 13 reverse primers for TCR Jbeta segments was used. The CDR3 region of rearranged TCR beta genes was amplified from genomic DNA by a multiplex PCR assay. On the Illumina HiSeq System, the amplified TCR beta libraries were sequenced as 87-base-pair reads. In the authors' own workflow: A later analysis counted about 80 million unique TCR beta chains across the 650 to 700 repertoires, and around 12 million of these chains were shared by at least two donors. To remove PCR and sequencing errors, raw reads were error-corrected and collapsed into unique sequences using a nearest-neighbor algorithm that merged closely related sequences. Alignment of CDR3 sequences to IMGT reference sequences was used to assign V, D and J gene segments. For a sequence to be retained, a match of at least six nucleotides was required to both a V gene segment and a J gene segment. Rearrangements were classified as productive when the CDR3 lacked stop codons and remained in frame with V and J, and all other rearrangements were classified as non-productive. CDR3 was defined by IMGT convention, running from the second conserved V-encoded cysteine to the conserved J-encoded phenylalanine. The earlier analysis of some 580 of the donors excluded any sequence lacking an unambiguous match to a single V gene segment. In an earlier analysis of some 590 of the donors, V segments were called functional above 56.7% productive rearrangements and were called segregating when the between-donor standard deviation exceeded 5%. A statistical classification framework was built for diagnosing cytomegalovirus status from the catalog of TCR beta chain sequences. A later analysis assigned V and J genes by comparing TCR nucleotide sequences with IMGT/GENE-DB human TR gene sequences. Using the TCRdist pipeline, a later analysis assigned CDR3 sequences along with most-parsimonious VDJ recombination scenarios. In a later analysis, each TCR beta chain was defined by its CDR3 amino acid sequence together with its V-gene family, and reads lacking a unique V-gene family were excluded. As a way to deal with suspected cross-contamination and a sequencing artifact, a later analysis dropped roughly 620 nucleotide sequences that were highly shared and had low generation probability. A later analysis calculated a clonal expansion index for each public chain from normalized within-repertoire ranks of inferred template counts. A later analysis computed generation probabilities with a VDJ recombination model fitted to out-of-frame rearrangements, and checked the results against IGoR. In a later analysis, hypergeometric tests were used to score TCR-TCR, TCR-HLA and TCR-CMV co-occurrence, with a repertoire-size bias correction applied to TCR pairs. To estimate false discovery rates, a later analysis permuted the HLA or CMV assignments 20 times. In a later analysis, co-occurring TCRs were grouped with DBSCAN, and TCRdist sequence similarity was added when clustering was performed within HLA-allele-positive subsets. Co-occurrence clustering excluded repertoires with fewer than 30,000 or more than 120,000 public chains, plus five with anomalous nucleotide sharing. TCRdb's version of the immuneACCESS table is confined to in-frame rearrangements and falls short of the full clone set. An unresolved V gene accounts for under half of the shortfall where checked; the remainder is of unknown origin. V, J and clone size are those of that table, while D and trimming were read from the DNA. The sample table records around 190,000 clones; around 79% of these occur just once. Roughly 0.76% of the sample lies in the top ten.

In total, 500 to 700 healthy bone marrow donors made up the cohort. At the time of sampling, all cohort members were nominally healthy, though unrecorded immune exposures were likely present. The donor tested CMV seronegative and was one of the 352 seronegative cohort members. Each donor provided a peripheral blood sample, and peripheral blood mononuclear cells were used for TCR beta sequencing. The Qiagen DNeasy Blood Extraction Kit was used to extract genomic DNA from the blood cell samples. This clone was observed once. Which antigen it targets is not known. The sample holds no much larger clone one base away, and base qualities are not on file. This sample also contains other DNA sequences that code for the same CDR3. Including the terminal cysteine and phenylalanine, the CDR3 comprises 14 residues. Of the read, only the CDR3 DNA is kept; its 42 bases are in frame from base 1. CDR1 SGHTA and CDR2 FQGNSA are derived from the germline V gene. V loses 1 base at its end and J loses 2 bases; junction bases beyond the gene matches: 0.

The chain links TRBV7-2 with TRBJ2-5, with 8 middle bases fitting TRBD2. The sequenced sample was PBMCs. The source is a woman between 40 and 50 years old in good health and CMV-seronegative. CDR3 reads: CASSLGGGQETQYF. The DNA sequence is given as TGTGCCAGCAGCTTAGGCGGGGGGCAAGAGACCCAGTACTTC.